What follows describes a single T cell receptor beta chain. What it binds is not known. This sample is part of a study of cytomegalovirus exposure and HLA in healthy donors. The germline gives CDR1 MNHEY, CDR2 SMNVEV (reference sequence). V trimming: 5 bases; J trimming: 4 bases; junction bases outside the gene matches: 8. The CDR3 runs 16 residues. Use of 60 Vbeta and 13 Jbeta primers characterized the PCR. Only in-frame clones appear in the TCRdb table, and some are missing; sequencing was by immunoSEQ multiplex PCR. The sample contains some 150,000 clones, roughly 80% of which appear only once. Study-level findings and limits: An ancestry cluster, one associated with Asian ancestry, reportedly showed fewer N-insertions than the approximately 700-donor mean in a later analysis.

The source is a woman between 18 and 29 years old in good health and CMV-seronegative. The sequenced sample consisted of PBMCs. This rearrangement joins TRBV27 to TRBJ2-2, with 9 bases matching TRBD1. CDR3 sequence: CASSRRGTGFTGELFF. Here the CDR3 DNA reads TGTGCCAGCAGTCGTCGCGGGACAGGGTTCACCGGGGAGCTGTTTTTT.